The T cell receptor (beta chain) under discussion was sequenced for a study of blood T cell repertoires in COVID-19. About the research overall: Some COVID-19 samples were acute and others convalescent; all came from the United States, Italy and Spain.

Authors' analysis steps: Researchers report that nucleated cell counts were estimated from reference gene primer amplification. Using immunoSEQ multiplex PCR, the repertoire was profiled, and TCRdb retains in-frame clones only, with some absent. V and J calls and clone size are copied from that table; D and trimming were computed from the DNA. The repertoire holds around 88,000 clones, with around 80% as singletons. Sequenced sample: peripheral blood. The receptor was derived from a man in his forties or fifties who had recovered from COVID-19.

CDR3 residues: CASGSLQGMNTEAFF. The CDR3 DNA reads TGTGCTAGTGGTTCTCTACAGGGCATGAACACTGAAGCTTTCTTT. The chain recombines TRBV12-5 with TRBJ1-1; D might be TRBD1 (6 bases). The CDR3 sequence is 15 residues long. V was shortened by 4 bases and J by 0 bases, with 12 bases between the two germline ends. The V gene's germline CDR1 is LGHNT and CDR2 FRNRAP.